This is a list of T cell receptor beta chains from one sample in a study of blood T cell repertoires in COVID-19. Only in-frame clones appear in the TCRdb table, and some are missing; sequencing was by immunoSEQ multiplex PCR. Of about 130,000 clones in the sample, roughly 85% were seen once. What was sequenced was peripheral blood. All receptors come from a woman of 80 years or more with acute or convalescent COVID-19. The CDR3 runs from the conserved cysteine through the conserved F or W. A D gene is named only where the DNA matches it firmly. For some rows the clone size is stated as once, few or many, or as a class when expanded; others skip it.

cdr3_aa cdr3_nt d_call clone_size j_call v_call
CASSLLSFINSPLHF TGTGCCAGCAGTCTCCTTAGTTTTATTAATTCACCCCTCCACTTT NA NA TRBJ1-6 TRBV6-5
CASTQWGGANTGELFF TGTGCCAGCACCCAATGGGGGGGGGCGAACACCGGGGAGCTGTTTTTT TRBD2 NA TRBJ2-2 TRBV27
CATTTPGGNIQYF TGTGCCACAACGACCCCGGGGGGAAACATTCAGTACTTC TRBD2 NA TRBJ2-4 TRBV10-3
CASSLSEFHEQYF TGTGCCAGCAGTCTCTCGGAGTTTCACGAGCAGTACTTC NA NA TRBJ2-7 TRBV27
CASSGVQKTGGSTDTQYF TGTGCCAGCAGCGGCGTCCAGAAGACAGGGGGCAGCACAGATACGCAGTATTTT TRBD1 NA TRBJ2-3 TRBV7-9
CASSLLGRGRHEQYF TGTGCCAGCAGCTTATTAGGCAGGGGGAGGCACGAGCAGTACTTC NA NA TRBJ2-7 TRBV7-8
CASSFQETTEAFF TGTGCCAGCAGCTTTCAGGAAACGACTGAAGCTTTCTTT NA NA TRBJ1-1 TRBV7-2
CAISKADRSSGNTIYF TGTGCCATCAGTAAAGCGGACAGGTCCTCTGGAAACACCATATATTTT TRBD1 few TRBJ1-3 TRBV10-3
CASSGLNRAQPQHF TGTGCCAGCAGTGGTCTCAACAGGGCGCAGCCCCAGCATTTT NA few TRBJ1-5 TRBV2
CASSFMETGGTGELFF TGTGCCAGCAGCTTTATGGAGACAGGGGGTACCGGGGAGCTGTTTTTT TRBD1 NA TRBJ2-2 TRBV5-4
CASSRQIYGYTF TGTGCCAGCAGTCGCCAGATCTATGGCTACACCTTC NA NA TRBJ1-2 TRBV28
CASSIGRGTNTEAFF TGTGCCAGTAGTATAGGCAGGGGTACTAACACTGAAGCTTTCTTT NA few TRBJ1-1 TRBV19
CASSKVGRALFYEQYF TGTGCCAGCAGCAAAGTAGGCAGGGCGCTCTTCTACGAGCAGTACTTC NA few TRBJ2-7 TRBV21-1
CAISVQAQSTDTQYF TGTGCCATCAGCGTACAGGCCCAAAGCACAGATACGCAGTATTTT NA NA TRBJ2-3 TRBV10-3
CASSGQNAYGYTF TGTGCCAGCTCGGGACAGAACGCTTATGGCTACACCTTC TRBD1 NA TRBJ1-2 TRBV27
CASSPRGPETQYF TGTGCCAGCAGCCCGCGGGGACCGGAGACCCAGTACTTC NA NA TRBJ2-5 TRBV7-2
CASSSVSDTEAFF TGCGCCAGCAGTAGTGTGTCGGACACTGAAGCTTTCTTT NA once TRBJ1-1 TRBV5-1
CASSFRGAPSYEQYF TGTGCCAGCAGCTTTCGGGGGGCGCCCTCCTACGAGCAGTACTTC NA NA TRBJ2-7 TRBV7-2
CASSLFQGGEAFF TGTGCCAGCAGCTTATTTCAGGGTGGTGAGGCTTTCTTT NA once TRBJ1-1 TRBV7-9
CASSLVSSYNSPLHF TGTGCCAGCAGCTTAGTGAGCTCCTATAATTCACCCCTCCACTTT NA few TRBJ1-6 TRBV7-2
CASSLSYTGELFF TGTGCCAGCAGCTTATCGTACACCGGGGAGCTGTTTTTT NA NA TRBJ2-2 TRBV7-9
CASSFGTGGASNQPQHF TGCGCCAGCAGCTTCGGGACAGGGGGCGCGAGCAATCAGCCCCAGCATTTT TRBD1 NA TRBJ1-5 TRBV5-1
CASSVQGSSYNEQFF TGTGCCAGCAGCGTCCAGGGCTCGTCCTACAATGAGCAGTTCTTC NA NA TRBJ2-1 TRBV9
CASSPRGTIHNEQFF TGTGCCAGCAGCCCACGCGGGACTATTCACAATGAGCAGTTCTTC TRBD2 NA TRBJ2-1 TRBV7-3
CASSKLGGAGTDTQYF TGTGCCAGCAGCAAACTCGGGGGGGCCGGCACAGATACGCAGTATTTT TRBD2 NA TRBJ2-3 TRBV7-2
CASSTLTGRSSPLHF TGTGCCAGCAGCACCTTGACAGGGAGGAGCTCACCCCTCCACTTT TRBD1 medium-sized TRBJ1-6 TRBV11-2
CASSYRTGGDYEQYF TGTGCCAGCAGCTATCGGACAGGGGGCGACTACGAGCAGTACTTC TRBD1 NA TRBJ2-7 TRBV7-2
CASSSRQGTHNEQFF TGTGCCAGCAGCTCCCGACAGGGGACCCACAATGAGCAGTTCTTC TRBD1 few TRBJ2-1 TRBV7-3
CASFRYRDRGLDTQYF TGTGCCAGCTTTAGGTACCGGGACAGGGGCTTGGATACGCAGTATTTT TRBD1 once TRBJ2-3 TRBV6-4
CASRKGFSASPLHF TGTGCCAGCAGAAAGGGGTTCTCTGCTTCACCCCTCCACTTT NA NA TRBJ1-6 TRBV28
CASSLVTGGYNSPLHF TGCGCCAGCAGCTTGGTGACGGGGGGCTATAATTCACCCCTCCACTTT NA NA TRBJ1-6 TRBV5-1
CASSQGTSGASAANVLTF TGCGCCAGCAGCCAGGGGACTAGCGGAGCCTCTGCGGCCAACGTCCTGACTTTC TRBD2 NA TRBJ2-6 TRBV4-1
CASYVGPGTEAFF NA NA NA TRBJ1-1 TRBV2
CASNPGGITDTQYF TGTGCCAGCAACCCAGGGGGAATCACAGATACGCAGTATTTT TRBD1 once TRBJ2-3 TRBV9
CASSSTGGALLNTEAFF TGTGCCAGCAGTTCTACAGGGGGGGCTCTTCTGAACACTGAAGCTTTCTTT TRBD1 NA TRBJ1-1 TRBV2
CASSQARLGSSNEQFF TGCGCCAGCAGCCAAGCTAGACTGGGTAGTAGCAATGAGCAGTTCTTC NA NA TRBJ2-1 TRBV4-1
CASTGDRAHQPQHF TGTGCCAGCACAGGTGACAGGGCCCATCAGCCCCAGCATTTT TRBD1 few TRBJ1-5 TRBV2
CASSQQGVDSPLHF TGTGCCAGTAGTCAACAGGGGGTAGATTCACCCCTCCACTTT TRBD1 NA TRBJ1-6 TRBV19
CASSQSGQGTDTQYF TGTGCCAGCAGCCAATCTGGACAGGGCACAGATACGCAGTATTTT TRBD1 NA TRBJ2-3 TRBV3-1/TRBV3-2
CASSFDEGTEAFF TGTGCCAGCAGCTTCGACGAGGGAACTGAAGCTTTCTTT NA once TRBJ1-1 TRBV7-9
CASSLDSFYGYTF TGTGCCAGCAGTTTGGACAGCTTCTATGGCTACACCTTC NA NA TRBJ1-2 TRBV27
CSASNEGDYGYTF TGCAGTGCTAGTAACGAAGGGGACTATGGCTACACCTTC NA NA TRBJ1-2 TRBV20-1
CASSFLTGGARNYGYTF TGCGCCAGCAGCTTCTTGACAGGGGGTGCCCGGAACTATGGCTACACCTTC TRBD1 once TRBJ1-2 TRBV5-1
CASSRGNQPQHF TGTGCCAGCAGCAGAGGCAATCAGCCCCAGCATTTT NA NA TRBJ1-5 TRBV11-2
CASSETPLPYSPLHF TGTGCCAGCAGTGAGACACCGCTGCCTTATTCACCCCTCCACTTT NA NA TRBJ1-6 TRBV2
CASSLQAGGTEAFF TGTGCCAGCAGCCTCCAGGCAGGGGGTACGGAAGCTTTCTTT TRBD1 NA TRBJ1-1 TRBV11-2
CASSLGQFNQPQHF TGTGCCAGCAGCTTAGGACAGTTCAATCAGCCCCAGCATTTT NA NA TRBJ1-5 TRBV13
CASSYSGAASETQYF TGTGCCAGCAGTTACTCAGGGGCAGCCTCAGAGACCCAGTACTTC NA NA TRBJ2-5 TRBV6-5